These 10 T cell receptor beta chains were sequenced from one sample in a study of OX40 agonist ivuxolimab in advanced cancers. Assay used: immunoSEQ multiplex PCR; TCRdb lists only in-frame clones, some missing. The sample lists about 30,000 clones, approximately 88% seen once, with roughly a quarter in the top ten. The sequenced sample was CD4+ or CD8+ T cells sorted from blood, obtained in a trial of the OX40 agonist ivuxolimab. These TCRs come from an adult with an advanced solid tumor such as melanoma, head and neck, liver or kidney cancer.

The chain uses TRBV5-1 and TRBJ2-3, with TRBD2 matching 11 bases. Trimming took 1 base from V and 0 from J; bases not matched to a gene: 22. This CDR3 region has 23 residues. Germline V gives CDR1 SGHRS, CDR2 YFSETQ. The CDR3, as DNA: TGCGCCAGCAGCTTGTTTCTTGTGGGGTTTCTAGCGGGGGGCGAAACTAGCACAGATACGCAGTATTTT. Protein product: CASSLFLVGFLAGGETSTDTQYF.

The chain uses TRBV6-5 and TRBJ1-1; D is perhaps TRBD1 (5 bases). Deletions cut 0 bases from V and 8 bases from J, with 10 bases between. This CDR3 is built from 13 residues. Germline CDR1 MNHEY, CDR2 SVGAGI. As DNA, the CDR3 is TGTGCCAGCAGTTACTCGATGGGGGGGGAAGCTTTCTTT. Its protein product is CASSYSMGGEAFF.

This clone has just a few counts. This sample also contains other DNA sequences that code for the same CDR3. J is TRBJ1-4 and V is TRBV5-6, with D uncertain. CDR1 and CDR2 from the germline V gene are SGHDT and YYEEEE. This CDR3 is 14 amino acids long. Trimming took 1 base from V and 0 from J, leaving 4 bases between them. The CDR3 region has the DNA TGTGCCAGCAGCTTGATTGCAACTAATGAAAAACTGTTTTTT. Amino acid sequence: CASSLIATNEKLFF.

The chain employs TRBV30 and TRBJ2-7, with 9 bases matching TRBD1. CDR3 size: 18 residues. V lost 1 base, J lost 2 bases, and 15 bases stayed unmatched. CDR1 is GTSNPN and CDR2 is SVGIG in the germline V gene (reference sequence). In DNA, the CDR3 is TGTGCCTGGAGTGACTTTCTCTACAGGGGGCTTGGAACCTACGAGCAGTACTTC. Translating it yields CAWSDFLYRGLGTYEQYF.

This rearrangement joins TRBV4-2 to TRBJ2-2; D not resolved. The ends were cut back, 1 base at V and 0 bases at J, with 3 bases in the middle. The CDR3 runs 14 residues. CDR1 is LGHNA and CDR2 is YNFKEQ in the germline V gene. The chain's CDR3 is CASSQGPNTGELFF. Here the CDR3 DNA reads TGTGCCAGCAGCCAAGGTCCGAACACCGGGGAGCTGTTTTTT.

The rearrangement joins TRBV2 to TRBJ1-4; D unclear. V lost 2 bases and J 4 bases, leaving 14 bases between the germline ends. CDR3 length: 16 residues. The V gene's germline CDR1 is SNHLY and CDR2 FYNNEI. The CDR3 sequence is CASSETPGRNNEKLFF. In DNA, the CDR3 is TGTGCCAGCAGTGAAACGCCGGGGAGGAATAATGAAAAACTGTTTTTT.

The chain couples TRBV13 to TRBJ1-4, with 10 nucleotides matching TRBD1. Unmatched junction bases numbered 7, after V lost 5 bases and J lost 7 bases. In germline, CDR1 is PRHDT, CDR2 FYEKMQ (reference sequence). The CDR3 is 15 residues long. Here the CDR3 DNA reads TGTGCCAGCAGCATCACCGGGACAGGGGCTGAAAAACTGTTTTTT. Protein sequence: CASSITGTGAEKLFF.

V and J are TRBV5-6 and TRBJ2-2; D is ambiguous. Between the trimmed V and J ends, which lost 0 bases and 0 bases, there was a span of 9 bases. The CDR3 loop spans 16 amino acids. Germline V CDR1 and CDR2: SGHDT, YYEEEE. The CDR3 nucleotides read TGTGCCAGCAGCTTGGCGGGTACGGCGAACACCGGGGAGCTGTTTTTT. It yields the protein CASSLAGTANTGELFF.

This clone ranks as medium-sized. The chain joins TRBV19 to TRBJ2-7; D is ambiguous. In germline, CDR1 is LNHDA, CDR2 SQIVND (reference sequence). The V end was cut by 2 bases, the J end by 0 bases, with 8 bases between. The CDR3 has 14 amino acids. CDR3 sequence reads: CASSITGSSYEQYF. The CDR3 DNA reads as TGTGCCAGTAGTATAACCGGCAGCTCCTACGAGCAGTACTTC.

The chain combines TRBV7-9 with TRBJ1-1; tentatively, D is TRBD1 (6 bases). V lost 0 bases and J lost 5, with 10 bases in between. Germline CDR1 is SEHNR and CDR2 is FQNEAQ (reference sequence). This CDR3 is 14 amino acids long. This chain's CDR3 is CASSLAGGATEAFF. Here the CDR3 DNA reads TGTGCCAGCAGCTTAGCGGGGGGCGCGACTGAAGCTTTCTTT.